This is a list of T cell receptor beta chains from one sample in a study of CD8 T cells in ankylosing spondylitis. TCRdb re-called the 5' RACE reads through MiXCR, storing one row per CDR3 protein. The table includes some 340,000 distinct CDR3 sequences, roughly 14% detected once. The sequenced sample consisted of blood, either unsorted or a sorted T cell fraction (not recorded which). The receptors originated from a male donor with ankylosing spondylitis or in good health (not recorded which). Both conserved end residues are part of each CDR3. A D gene is named only where the DNA matches it firmly. The size entry is marked missing in some rows and otherwise reads once, few, many or a size class.

cdr3_aa: CASSVPGGTASTDTQYF
cdr3_nt: TGCGCCAGCAGTGTTCCCGGCGGGACAGCTAGCACAGATACGCAGTATTTT
v_call: TRBV10-2
j_call: TRBJ2-3
d_call: NA
clone_size: few

cdr3_aa: CASTKGAGLTYEQYF
cdr3_nt: TGTGCCAGCACTAAAGGGGCAGGGCTCACCTACGAGCAGTACTTC
v_call: TRBV12-3/TRBV12-4
j_call: TRBJ2-7
d_call: NA
clone_size: few

cdr3_aa: CASSLGQGFTYEQYF
cdr3_nt: TGCGCCAGCAGCCTAGGACAGGGATTTACTTACGAGCAGTACTTC
v_call: TRBV5-1
j_call: TRBJ2-7
d_call: TRBD1
clone_size: many

cdr3_aa: CAISESSDELFF
cdr3_nt: TGTGCCATCAGTGAGTCGTCGGACGAACTGTTTTTT
v_call: TRBV10-3
j_call: TRBJ1-4
d_call: NA
clone_size: many

cdr3_aa: CASSLSRGRDEQFF
cdr3_nt: TGCGCCAGCAGCTTGAGCAGGGGGCGGGATGAGCAGTTCTTC
v_call: TRBV5-1
j_call: TRBJ2-1
d_call: TRBD1
clone_size: NA

cdr3_aa: CASSPERMPYEQYF
cdr3_nt: TGTGCCAGTAGTCCCGAGAGGATGCCCTACGAGCAGTACTTC
v_call: TRBV19
j_call: TRBJ2-7
d_call: NA
clone_size: once

cdr3_aa: CASSFTGSSPLHF
cdr3_nt: TGTGCCAGCAGTTTCACGGGGAGTTCACCCCTCCACTTT
v_call: TRBV6-5
j_call: TRBJ1-6
d_call: NA
clone_size: few

cdr3_aa: CASSLSVPGAKYF
cdr3_nt: TGTGCCAGCAGTTTATCGGTCCCCGGCGCGAAGTACTTC
v_call: TRBV27
j_call: TRBJ2-7
d_call: NA
clone_size: NA

cdr3_aa: CASSQGGTDYNYGYTF
cdr3_nt: TGTGCCAGCAGCCAAGGTGGGACAGACTATAACTATGGCTACACCTTC
v_call: TRBV3-1
j_call: TRBJ1-2
d_call: TRBD1
clone_size: NA

cdr3_aa: CASSPEGGYEQYF
cdr3_nt: TGTGCCAGCAGCCCGGAGGGAGGCTACGAGCAGTACTTC
v_call: TRBV12-3/TRBV12-4
j_call: TRBJ2-7
d_call: NA
clone_size: few

cdr3_aa: CASSFGVGDSTDTQYF
cdr3_nt: TGTGCCAGCAGTTTCGGGGTAGGGGACAGCACAGATACGCAGTATTTT
v_call: TRBV12-3/TRBV12-4
j_call: TRBJ2-3
d_call: NA
clone_size: NA

cdr3_aa: CASSMEGYTEAFF
cdr3_nt: TGTGCCAGTAGTATGGAGGGATACACTGAAGCTTTCTTT
v_call: TRBV19
j_call: TRBJ1-1
d_call: NA
clone_size: NA

cdr3_aa: CAWSPRSTNEQFF
cdr3_nt: TGTGCCTGGAGCCCGCGTTCGACCAATGAGCAGTTCTTC
v_call: TRBV30
j_call: TRBJ2-1
d_call: NA
clone_size: few

cdr3_aa: CASSYLSSYEQYF
cdr3_nt: TGTGCCAGCAGTTACCTGTCGAGCTACGAGCAGTACTTC
v_call: TRBV12-3/TRBV12-4
j_call: TRBJ2-7
d_call: NA
clone_size: many

cdr3_aa: CASSLDGRETDTQYF
cdr3_nt: TGCGCCAGCAGCTTGGACGGACGGGAGACAGATACGCAGTATTTT
v_call: TRBV5-1
j_call: TRBJ2-3
d_call: NA
clone_size: few